This passage covers 20 T cell receptor beta chains from one sample sequenced in a study of blood T cell repertoires in COVID-19. Some clones are missing from TCRdb's copy, which holds only in-frame ones; the method was immunoSEQ multiplex PCR. The repertoire has fewer than 350,000 clones, approximately 90% of them found once; the top ten carry less than 3.5%. What was sequenced was PBMCs or T cells enriched from blood (not recorded which). Source of these receptors: a man between 40 and 49 years old who had been exposed to COVID-19.

The chain is built from TRBV11-3 and TRBJ2-7; 12 bases line up with TRBD2. The trim removed 1 base at V and 3 bases at J, leaving 10 bases unmatched. From germline, CDR1 is SGHNT and CDR2 YENEEA. The CDR3 extends over 18 amino acids. The CDR3 DNA is TGTGCCAGCAGCTTAGGACTAGCGGGAGTTGCGGGGTTCTACGAGCAGTACTTC. The encoded protein is CASSLGLAGVAGFYEQYF.

A remark on this clone: It is unclear where the CDR3 begins or ends on the DNA, so no DNA is shown, and the CDR3 is as TCRdb lists it. The CDR3 region is CAWSVGTGSFF. The J gene is TRBJ2-1, the V gene TRBV30; the D call in the table, TRBD1, was not verified against the DNA. The germline gives CDR1 GTSNPN, CDR2 SVGIG (reference sequence). The CDR3 has 11 amino acids, counting both end residues.

The rearrangement joins TRBV12-5 to TRBJ2-7; 8 bases align to TRBD2. Germline trimming cut 5 bases from V and 2 bases from J; bases unmatched to any gene: 11. This CDR3 comprises 16 residues. Germline CDR1 reads LGHNT; CDR2 reads FRNRAP. CDR3 protein: CASGKTHSGTTYEQYF. CDR3 DNA sequence: TGTGCTAGTGGTAAAACCCATAGCGGGACGACCTACGAGCAGTACTTC.

The chain combines TRBV7-9 with TRBJ2-7; no firm D call. The V and J ends lost 2 bases and 2 bases respectively, with 7 bases between them. The CDR3 is made up of 13 amino acids. Germline V gives CDR1 SEHNR, CDR2 FQNEAQ (reference sequence). CDR3 protein: CASSLYSTYEQYF. The DNA for the CDR3 is TGTGCCAGCAGCTTATACAGTACCTACGAGCAGTACTTC.

This chain joins TRBV6-2 or TRBV6-3 and TRBJ1-1; D possibly corresponds to TRBD1 (5 bases). V lost 4 bases and J lost 10, with 16 bases in between. The CDR3 is 13 amino acids. CDR1 and CDR2 (germline): MNHEY, SVGEGT. The CDR3 loop reads CASSSFQGLGAFF. Written as DNA, the CDR3 is TGTGCCAGCAGTTCCTTCCAGGGCTTGGGAGCTTTCTTT.

V gene TRBV30 combines with J gene TRBJ1-5; TRBD1 aligns across 7 bases. CDR3 length: 15 residues. Germline V gene sequence: CDR1 GTSNPN, CDR2 SVGIG (reference sequence). Trimming took 2 bases from V and 4 from J; bases not matched to a gene: 8. Here the CDR3 reads CAWSKGTVLNQPQHF. Here the CDR3 DNA reads TGTGCCTGGAGTAAAGGGACAGTCCTGAATCAGCCCCAGCATTTT.

As for this clone: Other DNA variants within this sample encode the same CDR3. V and J are TRBV28 and TRBJ1-3; D not resolved. The V and J ends lost 2 bases and 0 bases respectively, with 2 bases between them. Per the germline V gene, CDR1 is MDHEN and CDR2 is SYDVKM. The CDR3 has 13 residues. The CDR3 nucleotides are TGTGCCAGCAGTTTACTCTCTGGAAACACCATATATTTT. It specifies CASSLLSGNTIYF.

The chain recombines TRBV2 with TRBJ1-1; D is unresolved. Germline lookup yields CDR1 SNHLY and CDR2 FYNNEI. The V end lost 6 bases, the J end lost 3 bases, and 14 bases lay between the germline ends. This CDR3 has 14 residues. The CDR3 DNA sequence: TGTGCCAGCAGGACCGGAATACGGGACACTGAAGCTTTCTTT. Translation: CASRTGIRDTEAFF. The variable domain in full, with the rest retrieved from reference TRBV2 and TRBJ1-1, is EPEVTQTPSHQVTQMGQEVILRCVPISNHLYFYWYRQILGQKVEFLVSFYNNEISEKSEIFDDQFSVERPDGSNFTLKIRSTKLEDSAMYFCASRTGIRDTEAFFGQGTRLTVV.

This chain connects TRBV27 to TRBJ1-2; tentatively, D is TRBD1 (6 bases). With 5 bases removed from V and 7 bases from J, the gap between germline ends came to 20 bases. The CDR3 totals 15 residues. Germline V gene sequence: CDR1 MNHEY, CDR2 SMNVEV (reference sequence). CDR3 sequence: CASSPHPRQASGYTF. The CDR3 region has the DNA TGTGCCAGCAGTCCACACCCTCGACAGGCTAGTGGCTACACCTTC.

The J gene is TRBJ1-2, the V gene TRBV20-1; D is unresolved. The CDR3 is made up of 11 amino acids. The V end was cut by 3 bases, the J end by 6 bases, with 8 bases between. Germline CDR1 and CDR2: DFQATT and SNEGSKA (reference sequence). This chain's CDR3 is CSARWGDGYTF. CDR3 in DNA: TGCAGTGCTAGGTGGGGAGATGGCTACACCTTC.

This chain uses TRBV7-9 with TRBJ1-1, with 8 bases that match TRBD1. CDR1 and CDR2 (germline): SEHNR, FQNEAQ (reference sequence). The CDR3 spans 14 residues. Trimming cost V 3 bases and J 4 bases; bases outside gene matches: 4. The DNA of the CDR3 is TGTGCCAGCAGCTTGACAGGGGAGAGCACTGAAGCTTTCTTT. It specifies CASSLTGESTEAFF.

The chain carries TRBV10-3 and TRBJ2-2, with 8 bases that match TRBD1. The CDR3 sequence is 16 residues long. Trimming removed 6 bases from V and 3 bases from J; junction bases left unmatched: 9. In germline, CDR1 is ENHRY, CDR2 SYGVKD. This CDR3 is CAISPPGQGDTGELFF. For the CDR3, the DNA is TGTGCCATCAGCCCTCCCGGACAGGGTGACACCGGGGAGCTGTTTTTT.

The rearrangement uses TRBV25-1 and TRBJ2-1; 10 bases align to TRBD2. Germline-derived CDR1 and CDR2 are MGHDK and SYGVNS. Germline trimming cut 5 bases from V and 5 bases from J; bases unmatched to any gene: 6. This CDR3 is 15 amino acids long. The CDR3 DNA sequence: TGTGCCAGCAGTACCCTAGGACTAGCGGACAATGAGCAGTTCTTC. This gives the protein CASSTLGLADNEQFF.

V is TRBV27 and J is TRBJ2-7; 9 bases align to TRBD1. The germline CDR1 and CDR2 sequences are MNHEY and SMNVEV (reference sequence). V was clipped by 6 bases and J by 6 bases; unmatched bases: 12. The CDR3 has 15 amino acids. The CDR3 loop is CASREPGQGDAEQYF. The CDR3 coding sequence is TGTGCCAGCAGGGAACCGGGACAGGGAGATGCCGAGCAGTACTTC.

This rearrangement joins TRBV28 to TRBJ2-1, with 9 bases lining up with TRBD2. In germline, CDR1 is MDHEN, CDR2 SYDVKM. This CDR3 spans 15 amino acids. The V and J ends lost 5 bases and 3 bases, in that order; junction bases with no gene match: 5. Written as DNA, the CDR3 is TGTGCCAGCAGTGGAGCTAGCGGGATCTACAATGAGCAGTTCTTC. It is translated as CASSGASGIYNEQFF.

The chain employs TRBV19 and TRBJ1-1; D is uncertain. Trimming removed 10 bases from V and 1 base from J, with 7 bases in between. The CDR3 is 11 residues long. Germline V lookup: CDR1 LNHDA, CDR2 SQIVND (reference sequence). CDR3 protein: CATSRNTEAFF. The CDR3, as DNA: TGTGCCACCAGTCGGAACACTGAAGCTTTCTTT.

The CDR3 sequence: CASSPPTSGSFDEQFF. Here the CDR3 DNA reads TGTGCCAGCTCACCACCAACTAGCGGGAGTTTCGATGAGCAGTTCTTC. The chain has TRBV18 and TRBJ2-1, with 11 bases identical to TRBD2. Germline loops: CDR1 KGHSH, CDR2 LQKENI. With V trimmed by 0 bases and J by 8 bases, 6 bases remained unmatched. The CDR3 runs 16 residues.

The chain recombines TRBV30 with TRBJ1-6, with TRBD1 matching 11 bases. Per the germline V gene, CDR1 is GTSNPN and CDR2 is SVGIG (reference sequence). The CDR3 length is 14 residues. Unmatched junction bases numbered 5, after V lost 3 bases and J lost 10 bases. The DNA for the CDR3 is TGTGCCTGGAGGGGACAGGGGGAGAGATCACCCCTCCACTTT. The encoded protein is CAWRGQGERSPLHF.

V and J are TRBV5-1 and TRBJ2-1; D unclear. V was trimmed by 2 bases and J by 0 bases, leaving 6 bases between them. The CDR3 is made up of 14 amino acids. Germline V gene data show CDR1 as SGHRS and CDR2 as YFSETQ. The CDR3, as DNA: TGCGCCAGCAGCTTCATGAGCTCCTACAATGAGCAGTTCTTC. Translation: CASSFMSSYNEQFF.

The V gene is TRBV11-1, the J gene TRBJ2-7; a weak D match, TRBD1 (6 bases). Germline CDR1 SGHAT, CDR2 FQDESV (reference sequence). The CDR3 has 15 amino acids. Trimming shortened V by 2 bases and J by 5 bases, and 16 bases separated the two germline ends. This CDR3 is CASSLNRVKVHEQYF. Written as DNA, the CDR3 is TGTGCCAGCAGCTTAAACAGGGTAAAGGTCCACGAGCAGTACTTC.